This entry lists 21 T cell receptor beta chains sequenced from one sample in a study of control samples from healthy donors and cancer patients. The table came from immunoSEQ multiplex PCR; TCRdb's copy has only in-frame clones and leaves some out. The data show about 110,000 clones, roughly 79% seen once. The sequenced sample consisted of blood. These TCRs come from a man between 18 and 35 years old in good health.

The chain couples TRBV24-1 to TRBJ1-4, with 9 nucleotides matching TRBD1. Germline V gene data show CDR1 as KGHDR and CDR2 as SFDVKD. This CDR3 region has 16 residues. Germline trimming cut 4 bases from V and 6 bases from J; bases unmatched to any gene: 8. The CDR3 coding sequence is TGTGCCACCAGTGACGAATCCGGGACAGGGTATGAAAAACTGTTTTTT. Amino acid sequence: CATSDESGTGYEKLFF.

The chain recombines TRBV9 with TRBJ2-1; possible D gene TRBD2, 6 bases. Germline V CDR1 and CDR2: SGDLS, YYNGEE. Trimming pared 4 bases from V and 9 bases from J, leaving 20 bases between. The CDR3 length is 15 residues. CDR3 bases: TGTGCCAGCAGCCCCGCCGGGACTGTTCCGGGTGAGCAGTTCTTC. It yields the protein CASSPAGTVPGEQFF.

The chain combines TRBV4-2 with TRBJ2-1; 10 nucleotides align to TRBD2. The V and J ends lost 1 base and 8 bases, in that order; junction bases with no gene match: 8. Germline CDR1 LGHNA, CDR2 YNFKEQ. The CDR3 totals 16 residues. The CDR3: CASSQVSSGGADEQFF. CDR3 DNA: TGTGCCAGCAGCCAAGTGTCGAGCGGGGGGGCCGATGAGCAGTTCTTC.

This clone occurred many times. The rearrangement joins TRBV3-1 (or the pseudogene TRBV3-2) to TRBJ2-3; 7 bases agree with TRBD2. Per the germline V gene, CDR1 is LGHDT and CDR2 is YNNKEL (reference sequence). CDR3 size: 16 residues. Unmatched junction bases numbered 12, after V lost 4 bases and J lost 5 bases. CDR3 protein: CASSPPLRGYQDTQYF. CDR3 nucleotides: TGTGCCAGCAGCCCCCCGCTGCGGGGGTACCAAGATACGCAGTATTTT.

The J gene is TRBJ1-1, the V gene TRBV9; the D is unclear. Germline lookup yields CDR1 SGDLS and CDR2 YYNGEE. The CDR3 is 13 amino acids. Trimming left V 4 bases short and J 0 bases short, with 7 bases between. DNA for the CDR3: TGTGCCAGCAGCCCTTACTTGAACACTGAAGCTTTCTTT. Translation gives CASSPYLNTEAFF.

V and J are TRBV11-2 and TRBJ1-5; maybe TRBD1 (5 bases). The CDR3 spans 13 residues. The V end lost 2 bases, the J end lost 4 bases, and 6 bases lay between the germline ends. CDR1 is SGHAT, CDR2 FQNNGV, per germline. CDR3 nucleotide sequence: TGTGCCAGCAGCTTACAGGGAAATCAGCCCCAGCATTTT. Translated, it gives CASSLQGNQPQHF.

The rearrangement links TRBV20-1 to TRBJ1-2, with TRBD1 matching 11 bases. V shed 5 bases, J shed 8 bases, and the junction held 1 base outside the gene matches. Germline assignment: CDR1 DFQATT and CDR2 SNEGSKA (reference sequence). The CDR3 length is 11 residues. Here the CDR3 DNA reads TGCAGTGCTTGGACAGGGGGCGGCTACACCTTC. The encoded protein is CSAWTGGGYTF.

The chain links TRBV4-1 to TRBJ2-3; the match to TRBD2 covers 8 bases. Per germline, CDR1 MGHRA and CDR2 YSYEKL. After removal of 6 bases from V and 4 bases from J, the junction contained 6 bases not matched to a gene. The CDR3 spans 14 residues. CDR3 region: CASRRTGGADTQYF. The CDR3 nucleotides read TGCGCCAGCAGGCGGACCGGGGGGGCAGATACGCAGTATTTT.

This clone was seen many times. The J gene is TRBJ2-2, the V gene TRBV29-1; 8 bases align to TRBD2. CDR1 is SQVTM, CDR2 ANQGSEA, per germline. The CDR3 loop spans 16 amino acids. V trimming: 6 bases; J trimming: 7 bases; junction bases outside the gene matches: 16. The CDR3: CSVRALSGVFGGELFF. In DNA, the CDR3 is TGCAGCGTGCGGGCACTTAGCGGGGTCTTTGGCGGGGAGCTGTTTTTT.

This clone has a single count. The CDR3 protein is CASTPTGINYGYTF. The CDR3 DNA reads TGTGCCAGCACCCCGACAGGAATCAACTATGGCTACACCTTC. This sequence joins TRBV7-9 and TRBJ1-2; tentatively, D is TRBD1 (6 bases). Germline CDR1 SEHNR, CDR2 FQNEAQ (reference sequence). The germline V and J ends were trimmed by 7 bases and 2 bases, with 14 bases remaining between them. CDR3 length equals 14 residues.

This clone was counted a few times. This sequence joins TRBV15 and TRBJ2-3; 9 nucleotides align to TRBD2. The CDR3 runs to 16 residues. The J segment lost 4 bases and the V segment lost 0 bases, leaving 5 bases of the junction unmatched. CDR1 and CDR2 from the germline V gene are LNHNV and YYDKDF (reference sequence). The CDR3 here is CATSRDQAGGSDTQYF. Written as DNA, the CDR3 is TGTGCCACCAGCAGAGATCAGGCGGGGGGGTCAGATACGCAGTATTTT.

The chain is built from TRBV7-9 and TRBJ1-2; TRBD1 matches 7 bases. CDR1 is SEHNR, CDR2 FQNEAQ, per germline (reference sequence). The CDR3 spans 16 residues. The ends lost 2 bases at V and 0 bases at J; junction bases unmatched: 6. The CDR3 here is CASSLQGDRANYGYTF. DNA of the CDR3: TGTGCCAGCAGCTTACAGGGGGACAGAGCTAACTATGGCTACACCTTC.

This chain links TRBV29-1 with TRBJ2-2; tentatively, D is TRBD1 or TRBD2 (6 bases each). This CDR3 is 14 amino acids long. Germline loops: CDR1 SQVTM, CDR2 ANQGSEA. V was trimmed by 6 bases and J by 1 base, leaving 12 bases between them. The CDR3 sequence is CSVGRGRNTGELFF. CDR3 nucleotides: TGCAGCGTCGGACGGGGGCGGAACACCGGGGAGCTGTTTTTT.

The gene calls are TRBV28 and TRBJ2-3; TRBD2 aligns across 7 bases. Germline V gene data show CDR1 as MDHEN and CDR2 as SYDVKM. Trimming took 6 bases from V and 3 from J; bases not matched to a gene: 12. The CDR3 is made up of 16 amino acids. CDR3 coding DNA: TGTGCCAGCAGCCCTACCTGGGGGGGACCAACAGATACGCAGTATTTT. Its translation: CASSPTWGGPTDTQYF.

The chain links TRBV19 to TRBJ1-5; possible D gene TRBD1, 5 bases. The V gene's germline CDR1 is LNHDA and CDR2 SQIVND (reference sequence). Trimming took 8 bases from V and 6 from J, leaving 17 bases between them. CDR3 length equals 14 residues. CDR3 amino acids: CASGDGRDGQPQHF. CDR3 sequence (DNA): TGTGCCAGTGGGGATGGAAGGGACGGTCAGCCCCAGCATTTT.

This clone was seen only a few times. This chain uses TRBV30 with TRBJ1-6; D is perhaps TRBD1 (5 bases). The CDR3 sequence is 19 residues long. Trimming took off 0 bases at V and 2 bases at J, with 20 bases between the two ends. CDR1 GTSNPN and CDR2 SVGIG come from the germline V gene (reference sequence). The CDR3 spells CAWSVSFQGTPTYNSPLHF. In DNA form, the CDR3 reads TGTGCCTGGAGTGTATCTTTCCAGGGTACTCCCACCTATAATTCACCCCTCCACTTT.

CDR3 region: CASSEGLRGYEQYF. CDR3 DNA sequence: TGTGCCAGCAGTGAAGGACTAAGAGGCTACGAGCAGTACTTC. This sequence joins TRBV6-1 and TRBJ2-7; D is possibly TRBD2 (5 bases). The CDR3 extends over 14 amino acids. The V gene lost 1 base and the J gene lost 3 bases, with 10 bases spanning the gap. Germline V lookup: CDR1 MNHNS, CDR2 SASEGT.

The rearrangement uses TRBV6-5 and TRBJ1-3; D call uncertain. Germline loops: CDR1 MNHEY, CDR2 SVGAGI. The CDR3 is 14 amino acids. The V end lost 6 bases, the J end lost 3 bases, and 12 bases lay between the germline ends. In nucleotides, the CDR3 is TGTGCCAGCAGCTCCCACGGGCTTGGAAACACCATATATTTT. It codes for CASSSHGLGNTIYF.

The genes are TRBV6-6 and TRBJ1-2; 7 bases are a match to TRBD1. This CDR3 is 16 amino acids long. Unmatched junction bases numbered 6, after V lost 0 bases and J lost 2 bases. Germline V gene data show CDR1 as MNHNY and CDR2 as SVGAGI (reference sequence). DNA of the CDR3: TGTGCCAGCAGTTACTCAGGGGGCCATCCGAACTATGGCTACACCTTC. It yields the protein CASSYSGGHPNYGYTF.

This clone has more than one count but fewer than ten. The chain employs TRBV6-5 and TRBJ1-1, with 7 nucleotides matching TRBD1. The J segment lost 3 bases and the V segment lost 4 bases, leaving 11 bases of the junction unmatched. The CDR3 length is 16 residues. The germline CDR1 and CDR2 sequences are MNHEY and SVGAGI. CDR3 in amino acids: CASSSKVLTGHTEAFF. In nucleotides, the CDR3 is TGTGCCAGCAGTTCCAAGGTTCTGACAGGGCACACTGAAGCTTTCTTT.

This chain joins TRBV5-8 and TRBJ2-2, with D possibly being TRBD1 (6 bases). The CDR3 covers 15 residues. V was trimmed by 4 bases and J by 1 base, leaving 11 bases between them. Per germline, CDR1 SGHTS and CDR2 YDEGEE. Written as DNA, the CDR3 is TGTGCCAGCAGCCTAGGGGGAAAGAACACCGGGGAGCTGTTTTTT. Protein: CASSLGGKNTGELFF. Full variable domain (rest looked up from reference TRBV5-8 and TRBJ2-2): EAGVTQSPTHLIKTRGQQATLRCSPISGHTSVYWYQQALGLGLQFLLWYDEGEERNRGNFPPRFSGRQFPNYSSELNVNALELEDSALYLCASSLGGKNTGELFFGEGSRLTVL.